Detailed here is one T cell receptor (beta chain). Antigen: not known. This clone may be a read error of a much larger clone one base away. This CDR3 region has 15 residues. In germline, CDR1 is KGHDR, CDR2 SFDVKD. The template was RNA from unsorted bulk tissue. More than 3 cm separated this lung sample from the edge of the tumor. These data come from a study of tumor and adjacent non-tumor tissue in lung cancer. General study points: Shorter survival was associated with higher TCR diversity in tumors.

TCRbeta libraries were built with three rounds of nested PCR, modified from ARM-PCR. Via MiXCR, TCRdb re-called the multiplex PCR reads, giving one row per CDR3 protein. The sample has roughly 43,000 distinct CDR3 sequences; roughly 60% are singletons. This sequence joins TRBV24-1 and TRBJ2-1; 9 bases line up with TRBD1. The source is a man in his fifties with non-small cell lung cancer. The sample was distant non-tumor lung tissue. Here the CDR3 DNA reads TGTGCCACCAGTGATCTGGGACAGGGATACAATGAGCAGCTCTTC. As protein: CATSDLGQGYNEQLF.